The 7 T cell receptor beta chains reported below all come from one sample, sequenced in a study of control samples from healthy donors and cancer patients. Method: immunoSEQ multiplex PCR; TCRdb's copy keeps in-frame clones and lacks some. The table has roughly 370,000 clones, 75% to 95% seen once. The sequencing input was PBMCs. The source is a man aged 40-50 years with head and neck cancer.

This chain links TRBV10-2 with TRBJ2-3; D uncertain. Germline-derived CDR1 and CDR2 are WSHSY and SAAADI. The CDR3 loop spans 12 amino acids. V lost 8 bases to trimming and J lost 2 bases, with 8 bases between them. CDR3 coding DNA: TGCGCCAGCGGGCTAACCACAGATACGCAGTATTTT. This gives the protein CASGLTTDTQYF.

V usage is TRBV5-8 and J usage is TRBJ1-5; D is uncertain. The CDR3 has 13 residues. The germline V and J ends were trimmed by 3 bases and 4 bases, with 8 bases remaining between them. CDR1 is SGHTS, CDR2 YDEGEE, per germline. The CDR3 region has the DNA TGTGCCAGCAGCTCGACGAGGAATCAGCCCCAGCATTTT. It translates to CASSSTRNQPQHF.

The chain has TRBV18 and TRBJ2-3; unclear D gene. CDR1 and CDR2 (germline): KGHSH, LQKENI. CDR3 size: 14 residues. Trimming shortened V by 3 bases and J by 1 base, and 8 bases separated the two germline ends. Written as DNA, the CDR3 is TGTGCCAGCTCACCCACCTCTGGCACAGATACGCAGTATTTT. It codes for CASSPTSGTDTQYF.

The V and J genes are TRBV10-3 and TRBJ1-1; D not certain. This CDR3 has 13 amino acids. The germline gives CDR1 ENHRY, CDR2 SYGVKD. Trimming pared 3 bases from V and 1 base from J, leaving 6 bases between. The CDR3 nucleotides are TGTGCCATCAGTGAATCGGGGAACACTGAAGCTTTCTTT. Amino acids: CAISESGNTEAFF.

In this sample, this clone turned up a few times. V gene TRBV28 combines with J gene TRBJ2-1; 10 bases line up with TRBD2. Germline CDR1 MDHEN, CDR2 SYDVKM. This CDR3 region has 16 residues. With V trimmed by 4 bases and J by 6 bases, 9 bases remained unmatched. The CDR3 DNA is TGTGCCAGCAGTTCCTCCACTAGCGGGAAACGCAATGAGCAGTTCTTC. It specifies CASSSSTSGKRNEQFF.

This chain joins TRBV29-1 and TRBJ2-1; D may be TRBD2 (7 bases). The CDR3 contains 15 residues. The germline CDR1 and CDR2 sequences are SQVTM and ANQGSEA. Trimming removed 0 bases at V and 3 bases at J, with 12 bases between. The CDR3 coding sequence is TGCAGCGTTGAAGAGAGAGCGGGACACTACAATGAGCAGTTCTTC. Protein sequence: CSVEERAGHYNEQFF.

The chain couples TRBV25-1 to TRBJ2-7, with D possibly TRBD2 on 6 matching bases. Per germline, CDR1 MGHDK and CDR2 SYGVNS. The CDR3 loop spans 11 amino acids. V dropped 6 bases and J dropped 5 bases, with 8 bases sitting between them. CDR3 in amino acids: CASRGGHEQYF. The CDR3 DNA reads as TGTGCCAGCAGGGGAGGCCACGAGCAGTACTTC.